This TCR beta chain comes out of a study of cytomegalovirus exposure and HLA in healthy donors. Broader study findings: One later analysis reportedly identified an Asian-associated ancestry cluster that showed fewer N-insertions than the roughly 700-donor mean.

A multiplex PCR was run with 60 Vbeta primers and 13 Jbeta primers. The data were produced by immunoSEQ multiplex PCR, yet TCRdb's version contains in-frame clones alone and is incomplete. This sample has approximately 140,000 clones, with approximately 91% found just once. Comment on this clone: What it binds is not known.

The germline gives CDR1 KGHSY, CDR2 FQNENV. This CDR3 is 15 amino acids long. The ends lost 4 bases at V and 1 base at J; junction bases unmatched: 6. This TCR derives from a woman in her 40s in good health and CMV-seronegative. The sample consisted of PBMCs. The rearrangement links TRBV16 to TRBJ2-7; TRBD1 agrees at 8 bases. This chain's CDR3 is CASSPQQGVSYEQYF. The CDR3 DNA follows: TGTGCCAGCAGCCCACAACAGGGGGTTTCCTACGAGCAGTACTTC.